This T cell receptor (beta chain) was documented in a study of blood T cell repertoires in COVID-19. The V end was cut by 1 base, the J end by 9 bases, with 19 bases between. Germline V lookup: CDR1 SGHRS, CDR2 YFSETQ. The CDR3 consists of 15 residues. Profiled with immunoSEQ multiplex PCR; TCRdb holds only in-frame clones, not every one. The profile shows over 95,000 clones, 75% to 90% of them singletons. The source material was peripheral blood. V gene TRBV5-1 combines with J gene TRBJ1-2; D remains ambiguous. The receptor was isolated from a human donor with acute or convalescent COVID-19. The donor label of this sample is uncertain. The CDR3 DNA reads TGCGCCAGCAGCTTGTATAGGACTAACTATGTTTGCTACACCTTC. Encoded protein: CASSLYRTNYVCYTF.